This T cell receptor (beta chain) was identified in a study of post-analysis software for immune sequencing data. Study-level background: Multiple sclerosis in the patients followed relapsing-remitting, secondary progressive and progressive-relapsing courses. Findings of the study overall: Same-batch samples co-clustered strongly by F measure. When patients were compared with controls, 5 or 6 TRBV segments were more frequent, TRBV5-6, TRBV5-1 and TRBV20-1 among them.

Each TCR beta cDNA library carried unique molecular identifiers. TCRdb processed the PCR reads anew with MiXCR; each CDR3 protein has one entry. The sample lists more than 350,000 distinct CDR3 sequences, roughly 40% occurring once. The CDR3 is 14 amino acids. Trimming pared 3 bases from V and 6 bases from J, leaving 14 bases between. The germline V gene encodes CDR1 SNHLY and CDR2 FYNNEI. This clonotype was counted a few times. Its specificity is unknown. Sequencing was performed on blood. This chain uses TRBV2 with TRBJ1-1; no definite D call. The receptor comes from a girl aged 2 to 10 with multiple sclerosis. CDR3 residues: CASSDEISAPEAFF. The CDR3, as DNA: TGTGCCAGCAGTGATGAGATCTCGGCGCCTGAAGCTTTCTTT.